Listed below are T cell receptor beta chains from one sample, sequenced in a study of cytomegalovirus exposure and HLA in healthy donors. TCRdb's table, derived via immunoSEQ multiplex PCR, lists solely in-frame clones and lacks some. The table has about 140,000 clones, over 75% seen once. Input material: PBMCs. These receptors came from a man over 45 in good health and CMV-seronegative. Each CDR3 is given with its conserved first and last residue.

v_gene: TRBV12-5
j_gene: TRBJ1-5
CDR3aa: CASGSDTNQPQHF

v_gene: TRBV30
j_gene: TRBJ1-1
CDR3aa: CAWSAGTVYTEAFF

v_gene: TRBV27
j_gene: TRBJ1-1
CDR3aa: CASSLLGQGATINTEAFF

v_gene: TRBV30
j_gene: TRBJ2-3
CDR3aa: CAWASQGVTDTQYF

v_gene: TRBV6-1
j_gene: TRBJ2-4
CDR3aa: CASSPGTARNIQYF

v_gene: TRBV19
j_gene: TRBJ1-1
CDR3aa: CATKRSPSGGSTEAFF

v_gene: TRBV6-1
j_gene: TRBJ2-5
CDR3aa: CATKGDRDQETQYF

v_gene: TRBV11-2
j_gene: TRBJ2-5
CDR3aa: CASSLSVTQYF

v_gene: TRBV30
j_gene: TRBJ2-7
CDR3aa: CAWKQGWEQYF

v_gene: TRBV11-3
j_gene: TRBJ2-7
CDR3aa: CASSLAGTAYEQYF

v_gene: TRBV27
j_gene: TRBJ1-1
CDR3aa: CASSLITSNTEAFF

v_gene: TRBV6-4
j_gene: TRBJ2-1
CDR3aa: CASSDSEGLPYNEQFF

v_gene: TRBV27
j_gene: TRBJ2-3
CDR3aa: CASSSGLELWYF

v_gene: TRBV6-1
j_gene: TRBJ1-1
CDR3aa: CASRDGGGTEAFF

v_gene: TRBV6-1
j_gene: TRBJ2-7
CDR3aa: CASGDGQRISYEQYF

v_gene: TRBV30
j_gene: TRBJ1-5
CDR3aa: CAWSGSDTIPSNQPQHF

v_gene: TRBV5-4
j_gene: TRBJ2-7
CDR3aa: CASSLDGSSYEQYF

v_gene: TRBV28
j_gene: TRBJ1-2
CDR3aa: CASSTGQRYFYGYTF

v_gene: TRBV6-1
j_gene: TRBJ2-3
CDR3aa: CASSVAGQNTDTQYF

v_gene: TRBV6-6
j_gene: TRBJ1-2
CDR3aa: CASSYVGQGAVGYTF

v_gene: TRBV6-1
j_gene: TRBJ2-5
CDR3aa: CASSETQGETQYF

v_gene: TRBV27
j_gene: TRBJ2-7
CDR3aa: CASSRRLAGAYEQYF

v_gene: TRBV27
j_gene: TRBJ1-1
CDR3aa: CASSSTGMKNTEAFF

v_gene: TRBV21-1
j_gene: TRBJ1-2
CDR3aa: CASTGSGRVGYGYTF

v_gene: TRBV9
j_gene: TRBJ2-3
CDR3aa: CASRGVSTDTQYF

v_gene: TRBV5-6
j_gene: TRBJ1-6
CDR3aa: CASSIGGASLTLHF

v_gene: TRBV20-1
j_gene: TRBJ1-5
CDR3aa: CSPNSNQPQHF

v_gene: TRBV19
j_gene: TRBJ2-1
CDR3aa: CASRTSGGFSSYNEQFF

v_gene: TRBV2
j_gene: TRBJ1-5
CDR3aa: CASSSRFGGNQPQHF

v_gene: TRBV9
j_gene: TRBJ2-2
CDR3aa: CASSVVTGGRGGELFF

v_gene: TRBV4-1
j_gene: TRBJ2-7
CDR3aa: CASSQGPSGTGYSYEQYF

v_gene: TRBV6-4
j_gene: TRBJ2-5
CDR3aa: CASSDSPGTGGEGETQYF

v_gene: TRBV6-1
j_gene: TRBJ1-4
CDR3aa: CASSKRRGNEKLFF

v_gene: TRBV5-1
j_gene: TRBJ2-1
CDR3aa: CASSSTSGGVYNEQFF

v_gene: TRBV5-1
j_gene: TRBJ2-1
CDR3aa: CASSLAGSGSFYNEQFF

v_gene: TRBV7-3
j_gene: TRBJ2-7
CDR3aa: CASSRDSDGEQYF

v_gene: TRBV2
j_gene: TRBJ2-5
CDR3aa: CASSGESRETQYF

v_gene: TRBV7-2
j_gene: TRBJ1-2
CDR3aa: CASSLDRVYGYTF

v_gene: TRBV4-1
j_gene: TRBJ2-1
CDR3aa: CASSQAFLAGGSRNEQFF

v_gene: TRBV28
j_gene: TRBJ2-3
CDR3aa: CASSFENGGASTDTQYF

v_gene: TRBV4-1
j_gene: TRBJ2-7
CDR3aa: CASSFPGGEGTYEQYF

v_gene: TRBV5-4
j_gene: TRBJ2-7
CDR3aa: CASSIDFSRYEQYF

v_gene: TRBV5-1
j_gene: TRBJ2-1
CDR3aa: CASSRRSGGDPYNEQFF

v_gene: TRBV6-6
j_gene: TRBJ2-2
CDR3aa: CASSPTGTGVTGELFF

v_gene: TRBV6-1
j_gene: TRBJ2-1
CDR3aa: CASITFLAANNEQFF

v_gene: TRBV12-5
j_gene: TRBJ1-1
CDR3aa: CASGVGLGAFF

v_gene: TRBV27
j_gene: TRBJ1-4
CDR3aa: CASSDRDSGTEKLFF

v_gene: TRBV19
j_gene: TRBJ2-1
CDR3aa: CASALRNEQFF

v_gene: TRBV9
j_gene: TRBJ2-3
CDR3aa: CASSVRVGTDTQYF

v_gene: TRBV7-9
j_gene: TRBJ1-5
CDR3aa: CASSLTGDQPQHF

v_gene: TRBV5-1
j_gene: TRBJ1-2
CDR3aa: CASSPGQGDGYTF

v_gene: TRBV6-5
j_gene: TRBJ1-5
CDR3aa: CASRQGVGQPQHF

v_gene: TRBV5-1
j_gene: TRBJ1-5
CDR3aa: CASSLGPQGPSDQPQHF

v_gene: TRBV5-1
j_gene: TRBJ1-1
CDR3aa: CASRQVGGSTEAFF

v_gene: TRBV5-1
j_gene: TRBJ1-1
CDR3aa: CASSPGTGVFMNTEAFF

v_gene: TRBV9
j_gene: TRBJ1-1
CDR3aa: CASTRIGGTEAFF

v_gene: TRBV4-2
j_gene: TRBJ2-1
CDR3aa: CASSQGEVGQGSDNGQFF

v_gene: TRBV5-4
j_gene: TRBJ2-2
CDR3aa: CASSGTSRAGELFF

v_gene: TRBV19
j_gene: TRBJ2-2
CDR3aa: CASSIDPLTSGRRGTGELFF